The rows below give T cell receptor beta chains drawn from one sample of a study of blood T cells in healthy people across ages. TCRdb processed the 5' RACE reads anew with MiXCR; each CDR3 protein has one entry. The data hold about 1,000,000 distinct CDR3 sequences, with under 45% observed a single time. Specimen: blood. These receptors originate from a woman aged 60-75 years in good health. Each CDR3 is given with its conserved first and last residue. D genes are given only for firm matches.

TRBV21-1 - CASSTEQGPGELFF
TRBV12-3/TRBV12-4 TRBD2 CASSSGTSVYNEQYF
TRBV7-2 - CASSPSRGEKLFF
TRBV30 - CAWSGSSPLHF
TRBV6-4 - CASSDSAATDTQYF
TRBV21-1 - CASSKVIPASEQFF
TRBV6-6 - CASSDNPTSPQYF
TRBV18 - CASAPRDWGEQFF
TRBV20-1 TRBD2 CSAPPGLAITDTQYF
TRBV20-1 - CSALFGPDTQYF
TRBV7-9 - CASPGWDNEQFF
TRBV24-1 TRBD2 CATSDRGGTDTQYF
TRBV7-2 TRBD2 CASSRLALSYEQYF
TRBV28 TRBD2 CASRSTSGSDTQYF
TRBV6-1 - CASSEFDGVTDTQYF
TRBV7-3 TRBD2 CASSLRTSPGNEQFF
TRBV11-2 TRBD2 CASSLDSGGSYEQYF
TRBV28 - CASSKGGRNGYTF
TRBV7-2 TRBD1 CASSFRDRDYNEQYF
TRBV2 - CASPSGTPGANVLTF
TRBV24-1 - CATSDFEGGEQFF
TRBV27 - CASSFTSGNVDEQFF
TRBV7-2 TRBD2 CASSLLGLAGTNEQFF
TRBV10-3 TRBD2 CAIRSGSTDTQYF
TRBV30 - CAWSPATGDYNEQFF
TRBV12-3/TRBV12-4 TRBD2 CASSLTSGRASEQYF
TRBV4-1 - CASSQVFQDSPRGYNEQFF
TRBV6-5 - CASSYSEGPSGYEQYF
TRBV20-1 TRBD1 CSASQGAYNQPQHF
TRBV20-1 TRBD2 CSAGLAERTGELFF
TRBV5-5 TRBD2 CASSLQREVVDTQYF
TRBV4-2 TRBD2 CASSRLAGDFNEQYF
TRBV7-8 TRBD1 CASSARDRVENEQFF
TRBV27 - CASGALGPKNIQYF
TRBV5-8 TRBD2 CASSLAGVASGAYNEQFF
TRBV20-1 TRBD1 CSAKGGGQDYNSPLHF
TRBV20-1 - CSSLRGLTDTQYF
TRBV20-1 TRBD2 CSASGGFEQFF
TRBV20-1 - CSARGNPYNEQFF
TRBV2 - CASRVEYEQYF
TRBV7-2 - CASSPPRASGANVLTF
TRBV7-9 - CASSFSFGGRVEQFF
TRBV28 TRBD2 CASHSAGVVTDTQYF
TRBV9 TRBD2 CASSVSSGILETQYF
TRBV4-1 - CASSQVKASSTDTQYF
TRBV28 - CASSPGQFYEQYF
TRBV20-1 - CSARDLGTKRIGELFF
TRBV24-1 TRBD2 CATSDPPSGRSQETQYF
TRBV3-1 TRBD2 CASSQALAGVSTDTQYF
TRBV5-1 - CASSFAQGAYEQYF
TRBV10-3 - CAIREGRKETQYF
TRBV2 - CASNPDSNEQFF
TRBV29-1 - CSVYSVPEQFF
TRBV9 - CASSVGRNQETQYF